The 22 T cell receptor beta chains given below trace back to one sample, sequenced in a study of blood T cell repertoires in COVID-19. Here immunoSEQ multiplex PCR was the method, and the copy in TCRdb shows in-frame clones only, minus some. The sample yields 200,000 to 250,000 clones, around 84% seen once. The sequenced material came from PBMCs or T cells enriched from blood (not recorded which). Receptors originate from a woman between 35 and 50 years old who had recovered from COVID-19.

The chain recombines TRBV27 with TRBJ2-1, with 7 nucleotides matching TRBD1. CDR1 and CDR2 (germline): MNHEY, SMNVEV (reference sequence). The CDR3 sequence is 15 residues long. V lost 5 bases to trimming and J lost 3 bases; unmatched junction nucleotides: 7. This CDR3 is CASSTSRDSYNEQFF. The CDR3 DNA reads TGTGCCAGCAGTACGAGTAGGGACAGCTACAATGAGCAGTTCTTC.

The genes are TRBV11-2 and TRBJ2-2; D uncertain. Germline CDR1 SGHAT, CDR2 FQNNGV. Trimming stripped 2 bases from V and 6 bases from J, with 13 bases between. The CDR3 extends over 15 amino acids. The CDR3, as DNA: TGTGCCAGCAGCTTATCCGGCCTAGGCCCCGGGGAGCTGTTTTTT. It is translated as CASSLSGLGPGELFF.

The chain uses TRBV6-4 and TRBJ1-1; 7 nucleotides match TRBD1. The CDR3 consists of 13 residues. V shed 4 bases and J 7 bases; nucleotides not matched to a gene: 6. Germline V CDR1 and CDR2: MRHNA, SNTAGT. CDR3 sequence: CASSAVTGDEAFF. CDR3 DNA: TGTGCCAGCAGTGCCGTAACAGGGGATGAAGCTTTCTTT.

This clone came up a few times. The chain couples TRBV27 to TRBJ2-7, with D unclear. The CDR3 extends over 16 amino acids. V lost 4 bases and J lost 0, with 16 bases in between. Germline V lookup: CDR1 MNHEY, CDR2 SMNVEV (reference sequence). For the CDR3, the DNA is TGTGCCAGCAGTTCGTGGCGTCGGGTCACCTCCTACGAGCAGTACTTC. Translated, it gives CASSSWRRVTSYEQYF.

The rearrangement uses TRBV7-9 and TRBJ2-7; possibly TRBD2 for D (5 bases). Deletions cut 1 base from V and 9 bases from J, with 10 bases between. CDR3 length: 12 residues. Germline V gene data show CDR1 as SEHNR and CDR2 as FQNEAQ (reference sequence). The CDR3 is CASSLGERGQYV. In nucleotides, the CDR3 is TGTGCCAGCAGCTTAGGGGAGCGTGGGCAGTACGTC.

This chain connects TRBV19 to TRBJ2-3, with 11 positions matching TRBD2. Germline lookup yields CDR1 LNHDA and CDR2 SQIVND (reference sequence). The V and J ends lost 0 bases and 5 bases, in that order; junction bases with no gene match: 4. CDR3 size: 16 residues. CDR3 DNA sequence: TGTGCCAGTAGTATAGATGGCGGACTAGCGGGAGATACGCAGTATTTT. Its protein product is CASSIDGGLAGDTQYF.

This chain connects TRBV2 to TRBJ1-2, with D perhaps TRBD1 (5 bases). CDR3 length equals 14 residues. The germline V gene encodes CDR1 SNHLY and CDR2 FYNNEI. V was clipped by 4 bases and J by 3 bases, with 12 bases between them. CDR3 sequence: CASSVDGGYYGYTF. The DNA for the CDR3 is TGTGCCAGCAGTGTTGATGGGGGGTACTATGGCTACACCTTC. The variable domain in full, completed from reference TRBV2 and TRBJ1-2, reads EPEVTQTPSHQVTQMGQEVILRCVPISNHLYFYWYRQILGQKVEFLVSFYNNEISEKSEIFDDQFSVERPDGSNFTLKIRSTKLEDSAMYFCASSVDGGYYGYTFGSGTRLTVV.

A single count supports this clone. The CDR3 here is CASSRQPLDNEQFF. The CDR3 DNA follows: TGCGCCAGCAGTCGGCAGCCCCTAGACAATGAGCAGTTCTTC. This chain connects TRBV4-1 to TRBJ2-1; D remains unclear. Germline V gives CDR1 MGHRA, CDR2 YSYEKL. The V gene lost 6 bases and the J gene lost 5 bases, with 14 bases spanning the gap. The CDR3 has 14 residues.

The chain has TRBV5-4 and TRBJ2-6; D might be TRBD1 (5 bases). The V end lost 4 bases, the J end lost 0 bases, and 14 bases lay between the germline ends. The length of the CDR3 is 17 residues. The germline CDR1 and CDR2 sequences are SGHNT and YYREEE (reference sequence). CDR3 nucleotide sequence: TGTGCCAGCAGCCCGACCGACAGTACCTCTGGGGCCAACGTCCTGACTTTC. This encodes CASSPTDSTSGANVLTF.

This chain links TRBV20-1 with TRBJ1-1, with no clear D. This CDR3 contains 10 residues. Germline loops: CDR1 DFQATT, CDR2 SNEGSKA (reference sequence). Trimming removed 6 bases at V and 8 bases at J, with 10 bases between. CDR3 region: CSAQATEAFF. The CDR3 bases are TGCAGTGCCCAAGCCACCGAAGCTTTCTTT.

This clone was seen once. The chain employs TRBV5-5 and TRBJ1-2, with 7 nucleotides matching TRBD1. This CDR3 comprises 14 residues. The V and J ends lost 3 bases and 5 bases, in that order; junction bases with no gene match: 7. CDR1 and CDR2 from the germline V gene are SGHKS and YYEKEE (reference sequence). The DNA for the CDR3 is TGTGCCAGCAGCTCCGGGACAGCGGTTTATGGCTACACCTTC. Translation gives CASSSGTAVYGYTF. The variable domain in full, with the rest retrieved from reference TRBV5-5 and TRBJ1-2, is DAGVTQSPTHLIKTRGQQVTLRCSPISGHKSVSWYQQVLGQGPQFIFQYYEKEERGRGNFPDRFSARQFPNYSSELNVNALLLGDSALYLCASSSGTAVYGYTFGSGTRLTVV.

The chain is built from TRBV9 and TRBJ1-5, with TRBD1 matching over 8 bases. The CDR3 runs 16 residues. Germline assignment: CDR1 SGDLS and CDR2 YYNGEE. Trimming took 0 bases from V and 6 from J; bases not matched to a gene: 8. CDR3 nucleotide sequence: TGTGCCAGCAGCGTAGGTGGTGACAGGGGATTTCAGCCCCAGCATTTT. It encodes CASSVGGDRGFQPQHF.

CDR3 DNA sequence: TGTGCCAGCAGTTACTCCCCCGGACTAGCGGGAGCCGAGCAGTACGTC. This codes for CASSYSPGLAGAEQYV. The rearrangement links TRBV6-6 to TRBJ2-7, with TRBD2 matching over 13 bases. The CDR3 has 16 residues. Germline assignment: CDR1 MNHNY and CDR2 SVGAGI (reference sequence). With 0 bases clipped from V and 6 bases from J, the junction kept 5 bases outside the gene matches.

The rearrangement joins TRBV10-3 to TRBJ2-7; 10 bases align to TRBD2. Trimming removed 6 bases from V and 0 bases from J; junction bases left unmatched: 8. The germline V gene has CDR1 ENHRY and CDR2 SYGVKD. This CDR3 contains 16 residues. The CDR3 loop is CAISPSGGEFSYEQYV. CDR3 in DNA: TGTGCCATCAGCCCTAGCGGGGGTGAATTCTCCTACGAGCAGTACGTC.

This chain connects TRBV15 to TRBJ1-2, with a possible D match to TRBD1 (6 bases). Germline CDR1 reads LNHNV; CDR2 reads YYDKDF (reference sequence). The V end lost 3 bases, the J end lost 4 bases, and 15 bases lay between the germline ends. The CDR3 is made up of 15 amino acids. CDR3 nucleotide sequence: TGTGCCACCAGCAGGGAGCGACAGGTCATCTATGGCTACACCTTC. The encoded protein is CATSRERQVIYGYTF.

The CDR3 DNA follows: TGTGCCTGCAATCCGGGACAGTTTATCAATCAGCCCCAGCATTTT. This translates into CACNPGQFINQPQHF. This sequence joins TRBV19 and TRBJ1-5, with 7 bases lining up with TRBD1. This CDR3 contains 15 residues. Trimming at V came to 11 bases and at J to 3 bases, leaving 13 bases not matched to a gene. Per germline, CDR1 LNHDA and CDR2 SQIVND (reference sequence).

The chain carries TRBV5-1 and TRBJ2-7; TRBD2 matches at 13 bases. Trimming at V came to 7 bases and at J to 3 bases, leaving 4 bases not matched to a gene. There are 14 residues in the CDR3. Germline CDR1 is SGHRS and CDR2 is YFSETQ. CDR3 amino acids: CASAGLAGNYEQYF. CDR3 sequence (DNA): TGCGCCAGCGCGGGACTAGCGGGAAACTACGAGCAGTACTTC.

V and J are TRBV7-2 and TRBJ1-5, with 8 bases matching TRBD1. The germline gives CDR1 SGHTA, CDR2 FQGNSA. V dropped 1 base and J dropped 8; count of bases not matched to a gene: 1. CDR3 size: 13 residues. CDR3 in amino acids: CASSLEQGEPQHF. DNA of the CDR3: TGTGCCAGCAGCTTAGAACAGGGGGAGCCCCAGCATTTT.

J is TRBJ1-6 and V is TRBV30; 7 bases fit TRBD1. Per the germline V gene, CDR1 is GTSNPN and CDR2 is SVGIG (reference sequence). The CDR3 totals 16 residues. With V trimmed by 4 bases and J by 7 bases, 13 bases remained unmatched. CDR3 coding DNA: TGTGCCTGGAAAAGCGCGGCAGGGGGTTTGAATTCACCCCTCCACTTT. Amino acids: CAWKSAAGGLNSPLHF.

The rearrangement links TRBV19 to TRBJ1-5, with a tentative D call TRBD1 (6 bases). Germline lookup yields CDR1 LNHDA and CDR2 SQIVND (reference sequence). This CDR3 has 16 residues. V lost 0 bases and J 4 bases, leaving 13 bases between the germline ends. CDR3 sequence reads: CASSIESRGRNQPQHF. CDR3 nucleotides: TGTGCCAGTAGTATAGAGAGCAGGGGAAGAAATCAGCCCCAGCATTTT.

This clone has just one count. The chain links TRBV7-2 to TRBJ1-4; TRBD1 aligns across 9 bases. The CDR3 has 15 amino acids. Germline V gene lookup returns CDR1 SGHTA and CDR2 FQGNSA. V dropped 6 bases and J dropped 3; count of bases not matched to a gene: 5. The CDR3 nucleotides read TGTGCCAGCAGTTGGACAGGGGCCGCTAATGAAAAACTGTTTTTT. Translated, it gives CASSWTGAANEKLFF.

Written as DNA, the CDR3 is TGCGCCAGCAGCTTGGGGGCTTCCCTCCGGGACAAGACCTACAATGAGCAGTTCTTC. The encoded protein is CASSLGASLRDKTYNEQFF. The genes are TRBV5-1 and TRBJ2-1; possible D gene TRBD1, 6 bases. Germline V gene sequence: CDR1 SGHRS, CDR2 YFSETQ. The V end was cut by 0 bases, the J end by 2 bases, with 21 bases between. CDR3 length: 19 amino acids.